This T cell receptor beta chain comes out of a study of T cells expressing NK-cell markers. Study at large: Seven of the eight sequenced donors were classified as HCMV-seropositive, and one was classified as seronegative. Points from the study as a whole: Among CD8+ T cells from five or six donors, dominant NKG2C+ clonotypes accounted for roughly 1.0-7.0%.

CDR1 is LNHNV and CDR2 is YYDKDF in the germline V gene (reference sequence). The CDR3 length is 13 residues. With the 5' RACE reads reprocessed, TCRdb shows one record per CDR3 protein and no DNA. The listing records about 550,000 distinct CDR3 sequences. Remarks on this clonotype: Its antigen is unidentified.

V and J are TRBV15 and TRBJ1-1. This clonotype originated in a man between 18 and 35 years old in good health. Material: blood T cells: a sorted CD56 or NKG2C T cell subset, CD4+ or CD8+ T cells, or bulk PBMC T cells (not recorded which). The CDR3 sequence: CATSRDWGPEAFF. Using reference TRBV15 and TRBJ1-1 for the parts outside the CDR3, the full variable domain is DAMVIQNPRYQVTQFGKPVTLSCSQTLNHNVMYWYQQKSSQAPKLLFHYYDKDFNNEADTPDNFQSRRPNTSFCFLDIRSPGLGDTAMYLCATSRDWGPEAFFGQGTRLTVV.